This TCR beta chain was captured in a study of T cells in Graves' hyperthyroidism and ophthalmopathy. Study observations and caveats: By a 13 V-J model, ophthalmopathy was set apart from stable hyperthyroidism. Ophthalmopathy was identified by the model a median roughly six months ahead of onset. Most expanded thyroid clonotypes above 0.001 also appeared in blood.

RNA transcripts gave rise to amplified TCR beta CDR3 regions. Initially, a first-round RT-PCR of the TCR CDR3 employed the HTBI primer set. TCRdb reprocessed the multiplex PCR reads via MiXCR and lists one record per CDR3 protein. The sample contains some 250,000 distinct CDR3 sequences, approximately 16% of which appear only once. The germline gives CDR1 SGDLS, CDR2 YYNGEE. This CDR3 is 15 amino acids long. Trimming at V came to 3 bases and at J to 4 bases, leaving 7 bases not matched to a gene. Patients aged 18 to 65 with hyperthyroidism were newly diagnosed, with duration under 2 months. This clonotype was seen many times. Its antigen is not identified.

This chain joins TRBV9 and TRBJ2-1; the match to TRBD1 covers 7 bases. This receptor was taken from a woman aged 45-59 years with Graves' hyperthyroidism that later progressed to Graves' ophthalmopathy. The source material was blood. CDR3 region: CASSGQGEGYNEQFF. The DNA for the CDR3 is TGTGCCAGCAGCGGACAGGGCGAAGGATACAATGAGCAGTTCTTC. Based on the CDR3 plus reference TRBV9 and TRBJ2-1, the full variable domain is DSGVTQTPKHLITATGQRVTLRCSPRSGDLSVYWYQQSLDQGLQFLIQYYNGEERAKGNILERFSAQQFPDLHSELNLSSLELGDSALYFCASSGQGEGYNEQFFGPGTRLTVL.